The 28 T cell receptor beta chains below all came from one sample that was sequenced in a study of T cells after yellow fever vaccination. MiXCR, run by TCRdb on the 5' RACE reads, gives a single entry per CDR3 protein. This repertoire shows roughly 250,000 distinct CDR3 sequences, under 15% found once; its top ten account for 0.4% to 0.55%. The source was CD4+ T cells sorted from PBMCs, collected 45 days after the yellow fever booster vaccination. All receptors derive from a man in his thirties or forties who received the YFV17D yellow fever vaccine.

The chain joins TRBV2 to TRBJ2-4; TRBD1 aligns across 10 bases. CDR3 length equals 15 residues. V dropped 5 bases and J dropped 7; count of bases not matched to a gene: 8. Germline CDR1 reads SNHLY; CDR2 reads FYNNEI. Here the CDR3 DNA reads TGTGCCAGCAGTCCGGACAGGGGGGTAAAGAACATTCAGTACTTC. Its protein product is CASSPDRGVKNIQYF.

At least ten counts were recorded for this clonotype. The chain is built from TRBV18 and TRBJ1-1, with a tentative D call TRBD1 (5 bases). The V gene lost 1 base and the J gene lost 2 bases, with 8 bases spanning the gap. The CDR3 is made up of 14 amino acids. Per the germline V gene, CDR1 is KGHSH and CDR2 is LQKENI. CDR3 nucleotides: TGTGCCAGCTCACCACTCAGGGAAAACACTGAAGCTTTCTTT. As protein: CASSPLRENTEAFF.

This chain joins TRBV20-1 and TRBJ2-3; TRBD1 or TRBD2 may be the D gene (7 bases each). The CDR3 has 13 amino acids. V lost 5 bases to trimming and J lost 9 bases, with 18 bases between them. CDR1 and CDR2 (germline): DFQATT, SNEGSKA (reference sequence). The CDR3 protein is CSAWEGQGGTQYF. CDR3 DNA sequence: TGCAGTGCTTGGGAGGGGCAGGGGGGCACGCAGTATTTT.

This clonotype appeared a few times. The chain uses TRBV4-2 and TRBJ2-1, with 12 bases that match TRBD2. Germline CDR1 LGHNA, CDR2 YNFKEQ. This CDR3 has 16 residues. V dropped 2 bases and J dropped 3; count of bases not matched to a gene: 2. For the CDR3, the DNA is TGTGCCAGCAGCCAAAGGACTAGCGGGGTCTACAATGAGCAGTTCTTC. It encodes CASSQRTSGVYNEQFF.

The CDR3 DNA is TGTGCCAGCAGTCCCTGGGAGGTTGATTCACCCCTCCACTTT. The encoded protein is CASSPWEVDSPLHF. This chain links TRBV6-1 with TRBJ1-6; D remains unclear. The V gene lost 5 bases and the J gene lost 8 bases, with 13 bases spanning the gap. Germline V lookup: CDR1 MNHNS, CDR2 SASEGT. The CDR3 extends over 14 amino acids.

The CDR3 DNA is TGTGCCAGCAGCTCTGACCTGAGGGATACGCAGTATTTT. It specifies CASSSDLRDTQYF. V is TRBV6-4 and J is TRBJ2-3; D ambiguous. Germline loops: CDR1 MRHNA, CDR2 SNTAGT. The CDR3 contains 13 residues. Deletions cut 6 bases from V and 6 bases from J, with 13 bases between.

This clonotype was seen a handful of times. This chain links TRBV5-1 with TRBJ2-1; 8 bases map to TRBD2. Germline values: CDR1 SGHRS, CDR2 YFSETQ. CDR3 size: 15 residues. The junction had 3 bases not matched to a gene; V was cut back by 4 bases and J by 0 bases. The CDR3 DNA sequence: TGCGCCAGCAGCCCGACTAGCGCCTCCTACAATGAGCAGTTCTTC. This translates into CASSPTSASYNEQFF.

This chain connects TRBV27 to TRBJ1-1, with TRBD1 as a possible D gene (5 bases). Germline CDR1 is MNHEY and CDR2 is SMNVEV (reference sequence). The CDR3 covers 13 residues. Trimming took 6 bases from V and 1 from J, leaving 9 bases between them. DNA for the CDR3: TGTGCCAGCAGCAGGGAGGGGAACACTGAAGCTTTCTTT. Protein: CASSREGNTEAFF.

This clonotype was counted a few times. The genes are TRBV11-2 and TRBJ2-7, with 9 positions matching TRBD1. Germline V CDR1 and CDR2: SGHAT, FQNNGV. J lost 3 bases, V lost 0 bases, and 3 bases had no gene match. The CDR3 is 15 amino acids. The CDR3 nucleotides are TGTGCCAGCAGCTTAGAGTTGGGACAGGGCTACGAGCAGTACTTC. Its protein product is CASSLELGQGYEQYF. Filled out from reference TRBV11-2 and TRBJ2-7, the complete variable domain reads EAGVAQSPRYKIIEKRQSVAFWCNPISGHATLYWYQQILGQGPKLLIQFQNNGVVDDSQLPKDRFSAERLKGVDSTLKIQPAKLEDSAVYLCASSLELGQGYEQYFGPGTRLTVT.

This clonotype was observed a few times. The V and J genes are TRBV29-1 and TRBJ2-5, with D perhaps assigned TRBD1 or TRBD2 (5 bases each). The CDR3 is 12 residues long. In germline, CDR1 is SQVTM, CDR2 ANQGSEA. The ends were cut back, 4 bases at V and 3 bases at J, with 9 bases in the middle. In nucleotides, the CDR3 is TGCAGCGTTGCGCAGGGAGAAGAGACCCAGTACTTC. The encoded protein is CSVAQGEETQYF.

This clonotype was detected a few times. V is TRBV2 and J is TRBJ2-3, with D perhaps TRBD1 (6 bases). The germline V gene encodes CDR1 SNHLY and CDR2 FYNNEI. Deletions cut 3 bases from V and 5 bases from J, with 18 bases between. The CDR3 covers 16 residues. In DNA, the CDR3 is TGTGCCAGCAGTGACGGTCAAGGACAGCCCCGAGATACGCAGTATTTT. It translates to CASSDGQGQPRDTQYF.

The CDR3 protein is CASSLYSQIHEQFF. CDR3 DNA: TGTGCCAGCAGCTTATATAGCCAAATCCATGAGCAGTTCTTC. The chain recombines TRBV7-9 with TRBJ2-1; unclear D gene. The length of the CDR3 is 14 residues. CDR1 is SEHNR and CDR2 is FQNEAQ in the germline V gene (reference sequence). Trimming left V 2 bases short and J 8 bases short, with 13 bases between.

The rearrangement links TRBV7-9 to TRBJ1-5; D is unclear. CDR1 and CDR2 (germline): SEHNR, FQNEAQ (reference sequence). The ends were cut back, 5 bases at V and 7 bases at J, with 12 bases in the middle. This CDR3 has 13 amino acids. CDR3 sequence: CASSTDGGQPQHF. Here the CDR3 DNA reads TGTGCCAGCAGCACCGATGGAGGGCAGCCCCAGCATTTT.

This chain connects TRBV20-1 to TRBJ1-2; 7 bases are a match to TRBD1. Looked up from germline, CDR1 is DFQATT and CDR2 is SNEGSKA (reference sequence). The CDR3 contains 11 residues. Trimming at V came to 6 bases and at J to 5 bases, leaving 3 bases not matched to a gene. DNA of the CDR3: TGCAGTGCGAACAGGGGTTATGGCTACACCTTC. Protein: CSANRGYGYTF.

The chain couples TRBV12-3 or TRBV12-4 to TRBJ2-5; tentative D call: TRBD2 (6 bases). The length of the CDR3 is 14 residues. V shed 6 bases and J shed 1 base, with 12 bases lying between them. CDR3 bases: TGTGCCAGCAGATGGACTACCGTCCAAGAGACCCAGTACTTC. This sequence encodes CASRWTTVQETQYF.

The chain couples TRBV20-1 to TRBJ1-6; 7 bases are shared with TRBD1. From germline, CDR1 is DFQATT and CDR2 SNEGSKA (reference sequence). This CDR3 contains 13 residues. V shed 3 bases, J shed 5 bases, and the junction held 1 base outside the gene matches. The CDR3 is CSARDRNNSPLHF. In DNA form, the CDR3 reads TGCAGTGCTAGGGACAGGAATAATTCACCCCTCCACTTT.

This clonotype has just a few counts. The rearrangement joins TRBV7-2 to TRBJ2-7; 9 nucleotides match TRBD1. Per germline, CDR1 SGHTA and CDR2 FQGNSA. V lost 4 bases to trimming and J lost 5 bases; unmatched junction nucleotides: 9. CDR3 length: 15 residues. In DNA, the CDR3 is TGTGCCAGCAGCTCCGCCGGGACAGGGCCTCACGAGCAGTACTTC. It yields the protein CASSSAGTGPHEQYF.

This clonotype came up many times. The V call is TRBV6-5, the J call TRBJ2-1; TRBD2 matches 14 bases. This CDR3 has 16 amino acids. V lost 4 bases, J lost 5 bases, and 4 bases stayed unmatched. Germline V gene lookup returns CDR1 MNHEY and CDR2 SVGAGI. Here the CDR3 reads CASSFLGLAGDNEQFF. The CDR3, as DNA: TGTGCCAGCAGTTTCTTGGGACTAGCGGGAGACAATGAGCAGTTCTTC.

This clonotype was picked up a small number of times. The V gene is TRBV18, the J gene TRBJ2-1, with 8 bases identical to TRBD2. From germline, CDR1 is KGHSH and CDR2 LQKENI. V dropped 4 bases and J dropped 3; count of bases not matched to a gene: 17. The CDR3 length is 19 residues. CDR3 in DNA: TGTGCCAGCTCACTACATTCCGACGGTAGCGGGGACAACTACAATGAGCAGTTCTTC. Translating it yields CASSLHSDGSGDNYNEQFF.

The chain uses TRBV4-3 and TRBJ2-1; perhaps TRBD2 as D (6 bases). Germline values: CDR1 LGHNA, CDR2 YSLEER. CDR3 length: 13 amino acids. V was cut by 4 bases and J by 12 bases, with 16 bases left in between. CDR3 sequence: CASSREGAGGQFF. The CDR3 DNA follows: TGCGCCAGCAGCCGTGAAGGGGCCGGGGGGCAGTTCTTC.

The genes are TRBV15 and TRBJ1-1; D not certain. From germline, CDR1 is LNHNV and CDR2 YYDKDF (reference sequence). The ends were cut back, 5 bases at V and 3 bases at J, with 10 bases in the middle. This CDR3 has 13 amino acids. The CDR3 is CATSYGVDTEAFF. CDR3 nucleotides: TGTGCCACCAGCTACGGGGTTGACACTGAAGCTTTCTTT.

This clonotype has a count of ten or more. The chain is built from TRBV14 and TRBJ2-3, with D hard to call. From germline, CDR1 is SGHDN and CDR2 FVKESK. This CDR3 is built from 14 residues. V shed 2 bases and J shed 2 bases, with 8 bases lying between them. The CDR3 DNA reads as TGTGCCAGCAGCCAATCACAGCCCACAGATACGCAGTATTTT. Translation gives CASSQSQPTDTQYF.

The chain links TRBV20-1 to TRBJ2-1; 7 bases are a match to TRBD2. The germline gives CDR1 DFQATT, CDR2 SNEGSKA (reference sequence). The CDR3 totals 15 residues. V shed 6 bases, J shed 2 bases, and the junction held 10 bases outside the gene matches. DNA of the CDR3: TGCAGTGCCATATCGGGAGGCTCGCCCTACAATGAGCAGTTCTTC. It yields the protein CSAISGGSPYNEQFF.

The genes are TRBV19 and TRBJ1-2, with D maybe TRBD1 (6 bases). The CDR3 extends over 15 amino acids. Germline CDR1 reads LNHDA; CDR2 reads SQIVND (reference sequence). V lost 6 bases to trimming and J lost 0 bases, with 14 bases between them. The CDR3 DNA reads as TGTGCCAGTAGGATGCCGGGACAACCTAACTATGGCTACACCTTC. This encodes CASRMPGQPNYGYTF.

The rearrangement uses TRBV12-3 or TRBV12-4 and TRBJ2-7; D not resolved. Trimming stripped 7 bases from V and 0 bases from J, with 10 bases between. CDR3 length: 13 residues. This chain's CDR3 is CASTLSYSYEQYF. The DNA of the CDR3 is TGTGCCAGCACCCTCTCCTACTCCTACGAGCAGTACTTC.

This clonotype was counted between two and nine times. This chain's CDR3 is CASSFETSGRPAKNIQYF. The CDR3 coding sequence is TGTGCCAGCAGCTTTGAGACTAGCGGGAGGCCAGCCAAAAACATTCAGTACTTC. The rearrangement joins TRBV5-6 to TRBJ2-4; 13 bases are shared with TRBD2. Germline loops: CDR1 SGHDT, CDR2 YYEEEE. Trimming cost V 2 bases and J 0 bases; bases outside gene matches: 5. CDR3 size: 18 residues.

J is TRBJ2-3 and V is TRBV20-1, with 10 nucleotides matching TRBD2. This CDR3 contains 15 residues. Losses at the gene ends were 3 bases for V and 3 bases for J; bases not matched to a gene: 6. The germline V gene encodes CDR1 DFQATT and CDR2 SNEGSKA (reference sequence). The CDR3 protein is CSASETSGVTDTQYF. Here the CDR3 DNA reads TGCAGTGCTAGTGAAACTAGCGGGGTGACAGATACGCAGTATTTT.

The rearrangement uses TRBV2 and TRBJ2-1, with D maybe TRBD2 (5 bases). The CDR3 has 17 amino acids. V lost 3 bases to trimming and J lost 0 bases, with 15 bases between them. The germline V gene has CDR1 SNHLY and CDR2 FYNNEI. The CDR3 loop is CASSESLAFSSYNEQFF. CDR3 sequence (DNA): TGTGCCAGCAGTGAGAGTTTAGCGTTTAGCTCCTACAATGAGCAGTTCTTC.